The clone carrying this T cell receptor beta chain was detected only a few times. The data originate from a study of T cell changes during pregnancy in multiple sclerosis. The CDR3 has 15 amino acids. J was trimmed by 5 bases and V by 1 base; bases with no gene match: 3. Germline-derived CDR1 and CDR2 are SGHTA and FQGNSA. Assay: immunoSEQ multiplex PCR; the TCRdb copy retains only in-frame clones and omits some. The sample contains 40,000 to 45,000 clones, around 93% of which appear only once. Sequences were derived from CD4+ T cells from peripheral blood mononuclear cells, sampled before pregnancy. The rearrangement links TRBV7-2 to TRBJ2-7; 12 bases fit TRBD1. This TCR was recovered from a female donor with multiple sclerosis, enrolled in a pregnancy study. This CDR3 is CASSLDGTGGDEQYF. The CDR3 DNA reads TGTGCCAGCAGCTTAGACGGGACAGGGGGCGACGAGCAGTACTTC.